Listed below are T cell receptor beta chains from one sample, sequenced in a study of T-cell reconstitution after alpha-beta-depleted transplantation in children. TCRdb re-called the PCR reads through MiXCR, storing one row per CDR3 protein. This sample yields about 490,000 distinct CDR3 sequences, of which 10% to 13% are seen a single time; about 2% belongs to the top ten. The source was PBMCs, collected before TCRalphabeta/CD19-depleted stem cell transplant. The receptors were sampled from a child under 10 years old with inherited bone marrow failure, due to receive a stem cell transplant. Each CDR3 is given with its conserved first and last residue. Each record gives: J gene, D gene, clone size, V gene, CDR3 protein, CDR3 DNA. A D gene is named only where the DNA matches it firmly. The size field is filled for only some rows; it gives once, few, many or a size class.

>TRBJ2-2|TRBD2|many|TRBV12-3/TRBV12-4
CAVGLALTGELFF
TGTGCCGTAGGACTAGCCCTCACCGGGGAGCTGTTTTTT
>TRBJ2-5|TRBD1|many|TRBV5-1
CASSPGQGGETQYF
TGTGCCAGCAGCCCCGGACAGGGGGGAGAGACCCAGTACTTC
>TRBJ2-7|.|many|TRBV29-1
CSVEARGQYF
TGCAGCGTTGAGGCCCGGGGGCAGTACTTC
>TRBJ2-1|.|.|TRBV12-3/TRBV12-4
CASSLALGEQFF
TGTGCCAGCAGTTTAGCCTTGGGCGAGCAGTTCTTC
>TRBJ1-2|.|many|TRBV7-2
CASSLVPGDNGYTF
TGTGCCAGCAGCTTAGTTCCAGGGGACAATGGCTACACCTTC
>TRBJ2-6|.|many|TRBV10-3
CAISPPGQGPAGANVLTF
TGTGCCATCAGTCCCCCGGGGCAGGGCCCGGCTGGGGCCAACGTCCTGACTTTC
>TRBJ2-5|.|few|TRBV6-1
CASTSPRGSGTQYF
TGTGCCAGCACCAGCCCACGGGGGAGTGGGACCCAGTACTTC
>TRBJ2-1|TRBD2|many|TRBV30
CAWQTSGNYNEQFF
TGTGCCTGGCAGACTAGCGGGAATTACAATGAGCAGTTCTTC
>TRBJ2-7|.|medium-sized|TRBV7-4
CASSSRGGRYEQYF
TGTGCCAGCAGCTCCCGGGGCGGTCGCTACGAGCAGTACTTC
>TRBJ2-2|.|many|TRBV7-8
CASSLRLPNTGELFF
TGTGCCAGCAGCTTACGACTTCCTAACACCGGGGAGCTGTTTTTT
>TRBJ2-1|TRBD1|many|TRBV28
CASSSSGTGSNEQFF
TGTGCCAGCAGTTCATCCGGGACAGGGAGCAATGAGCAGTTCTTC
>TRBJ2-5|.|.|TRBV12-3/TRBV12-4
CASSLWPGETQYF
TGTGCCAGCAGTTTATGGCCAGGAGAGACCCAGTACTTC
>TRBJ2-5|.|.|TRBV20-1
CSASSWVAQETQYF
TGCAGTGCTAGTTCCTGGGTAGCGCAAGAGACCCAGTACTTC
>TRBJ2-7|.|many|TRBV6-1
CASRDLHSSYEQYF
TGTGCCAGCAGAGACCTCCACAGCTCCTACGAGCAGTACTTC
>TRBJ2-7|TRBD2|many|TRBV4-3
CASSRTLAGASYEQYF
TGCGCCAGCAGCCGCACACTAGCGGGAGCCTCCTACGAGCAGTACTTC
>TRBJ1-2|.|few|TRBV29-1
CSVEGAEVYGYTF
TGCAGCGTTGAGGGGGCCGAAGTCTATGGCTACACCTTC
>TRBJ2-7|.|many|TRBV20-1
CSASRGSEYEQYF
TGCAGTGCTAGTCGGGGGAGCGAATACGAGCAGTACTTC
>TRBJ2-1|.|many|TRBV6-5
CASSSPVRVGRGEQFF
TGTGCCAGCAGTTCCCCTGTGCGGGTGGGTCGAGGTGAGCAGTTCTTC
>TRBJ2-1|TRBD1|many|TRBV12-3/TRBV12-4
CASSLPGTGHNEQFF
TGTGCCAGCAGTTTACCCGGGACAGGGCACAATGAGCAGTTCTTC
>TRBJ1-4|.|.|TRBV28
CASSSQGEATNEKLFF
TGTGCCAGCAGTTCTCAGGGCGAGGCAACTAATGAAAAACTGTTTTTT
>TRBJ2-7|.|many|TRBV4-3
CASSQDRASYEQYF
TGCGCCAGCAGCCAAGATCGGGCTAGCTACGAGCAGTACTTC
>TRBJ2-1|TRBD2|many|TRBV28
CASSLAGGPLGQFF
TGTGCCAGCAGTTTAGCGGGAGGGCCCTTAGGGCAGTTCTTC
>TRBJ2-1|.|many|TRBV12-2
CASRPAAGSAIF
TGTGCAAGTCGCCCAGCGGCGGGAAGTGCGATCTTC
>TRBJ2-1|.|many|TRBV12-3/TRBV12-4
CASSPPNNEQFF
TGTGCCAGCAGTCCCCCGAACAATGAGCAGTTCTTC
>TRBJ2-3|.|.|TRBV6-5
CASSSSIPTDTQYF
TGTGCCAGCAGTTCCTCCATACCCACAGATACGCAGTATTTT
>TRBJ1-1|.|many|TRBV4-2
CASSQEFSVLNTEAFF
TGTGCCAGCAGCCAAGAGTTCTCAGTGTTGAACACTGAAGCTTTCTTT
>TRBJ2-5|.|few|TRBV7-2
CASSWGHQETQYF
TGTGCCAGCAGTTGGGGGCACCAAGAGACCCAGTACTTC
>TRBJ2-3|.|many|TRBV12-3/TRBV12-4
CASSFRLSTDTQYF
TGTGCCAGCAGTTTCCGACTGTCCACAGATACGCAGTATTTT
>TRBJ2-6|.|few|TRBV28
CASRLFHRAGANVLTF
TGTGCCAGCAGACTATTCCACAGGGCTGGGGCCAACGTCCTGACTTTC
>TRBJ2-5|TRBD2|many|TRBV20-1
CSAPSGWGETQYF
TGCAGTGCTCCTAGCGGGTGGGGGGAGACCCAGTACTTC
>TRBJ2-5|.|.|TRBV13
CASSPGPSEPKETQYF
TGTGCCAGCAGCCCGGGCCCTAGCGAACCCAAAGAGACCCAGTACTTC
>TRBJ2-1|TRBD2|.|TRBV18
CASSALAGLAGTEQFF
TGTGCCAGCTCAGCCTTGGCGGGGCTAGCGGGCACTGAGCAGTTCTTC
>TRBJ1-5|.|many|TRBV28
CASSLSGLSNQPQHF
TGTGCCAGCAGTTTGTCCGGGCTTAGCAATCAGCCCCAGCATTTT